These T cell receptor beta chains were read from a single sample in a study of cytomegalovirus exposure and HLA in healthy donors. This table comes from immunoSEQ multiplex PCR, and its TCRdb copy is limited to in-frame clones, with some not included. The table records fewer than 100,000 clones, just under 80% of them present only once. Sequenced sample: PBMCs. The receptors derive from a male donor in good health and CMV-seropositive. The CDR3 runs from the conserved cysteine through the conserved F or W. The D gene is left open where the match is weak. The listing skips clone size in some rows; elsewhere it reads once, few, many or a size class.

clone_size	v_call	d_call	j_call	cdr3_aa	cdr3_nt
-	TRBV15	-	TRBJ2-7	CATSRARVTTEQYF	TGTGCCACCAGCAGAGCGCGCGTCACTACCGAGCAGTACTTC
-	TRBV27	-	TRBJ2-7	CASSRQQGPYEQYF	TGTGCCAGCAGCCGACAACAGGGACCCTACGAGCAGTACTTC
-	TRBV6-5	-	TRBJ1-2	CASSYLGGRGYGYTF	TGTGCCAGCAGTTACCTGGGAGGGCGAGGCTATGGCTACACCTTC
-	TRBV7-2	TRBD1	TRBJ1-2	CASSYTAGGGYGYTF	TGTGCCAGCAGCTACACTGCAGGGGGCGGCTATGGCTACACCTTC
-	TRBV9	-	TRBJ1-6	CASSVGEGGNSPLHF	TGTGCCAGCAGCGTAGGTGAAGGGGGTAATTCACCCCTCCACTTT
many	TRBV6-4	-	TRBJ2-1	CASSDSAAAGYNEQFF	TGTGCCAGCAGTGACTCTGCTGCCGCGGGATACAATGAGCAGTTCTTC
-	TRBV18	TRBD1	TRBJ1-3	CASSPGGQVTSGNTIYF	TGTGCCAGCTCACCAGGAGGACAGGTTACTTCTGGAAACACCATATATTTT
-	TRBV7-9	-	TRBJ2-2	CASSTASGGLTGELFF	TGTGCCAGCAGCACCGCGTCGGGGGGCCTCACCGGGGAGCTGTTTTTT
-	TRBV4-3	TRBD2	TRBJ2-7	CASSQGETSGREYEQYF	TGCGCCAGCAGCCAGGGGGAGACTAGCGGGAGAGAGTACGAGCAGTACTTC
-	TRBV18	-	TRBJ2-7	CASSVTATYEQYF	TGTGCCAGCTCAGTGACAGCGACCTACGAGCAGTACTTC
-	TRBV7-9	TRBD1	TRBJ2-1	CASSRTGGSDNEQFF	TGTGCCAGCAGCCGGACAGGGGGCTCGGACAATGAGCAGTTCTTC
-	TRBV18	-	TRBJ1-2	CASSPQGQPSKAEGYTF	TGTGCCAGCTCACCCCAAGGACAGCCTTCTAAAGCGGAAGGCTACACCTTC
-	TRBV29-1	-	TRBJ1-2	CSVLSELANYGYTF	TGCAGCGTTCTCTCCGAACTAGCTAACTATGGCTACACCTTC
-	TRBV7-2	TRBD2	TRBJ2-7	CASSLDLAGYEQYF	TGTGCCAGCAGCTTAGATCTAGCGGGGTACGAGCAGTACTTC
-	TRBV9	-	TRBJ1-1	CASSVVNSMNTEAFF	TGTGCCAGCAGCGTAGTCAACAGCATGAACACTGAAGCTTTCTTT
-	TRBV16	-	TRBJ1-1	CASSQKSQGRAEAFF	TGTGCCAGCAGCCAAAAGTCCCAGGGGCGGGCTGAAGCTTTCTTT
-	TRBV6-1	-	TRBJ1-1	CASFEKGDSEAFF	TGTGCCAGCTTTGAGAAGGGAGACTCAGAAGCTTTCTTT
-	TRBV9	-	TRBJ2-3	CASSRVSTDTQYF	TGTGCCAGCAGCCGAGTATCCACAGATACGCAGTATTTT
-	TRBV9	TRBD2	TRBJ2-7	CASSVGTSGTYEQYF	TGTGCCAGCAGCGTAGGGACTAGCGGTACCTACGAGCAGTACTTC